The clone carrying this TCR beta chain was observed at least ten times. The antigen is undetermined. CDR1 is SNHLY, CDR2 FYNNEI, per germline. The CDR3 is 13 amino acids. With 7 bases removed from V and 2 bases from J, the gap between germline ends came to 10 bases. TCR beta CDR3 sequences were amplified from RNA transcripts. The TCR CDR3 first-round RT-PCR relied on the HTBI primer set. Using its own MiXCR run on the multiplex PCR reads, TCRdb lists one record per CDR3 protein. The sample carries about 350,000 distinct CDR3 sequences, around 14% recorded once. These data are taken from a study of T cells in Graves' hyperthyroidism and ophthalmopathy. General observations from the study: Also found in blood were most expanded thyroid clonotypes above 0.001. The model made its ophthalmopathy prediction, and onset followed a median around 6.5 months later.

Sequenced sample: blood. This clonotype originated in a woman aged 25-40 years with Graves' hyperthyroidism. V is TRBV2 and J is TRBJ2-3; tentatively, D is TRBD2 (5 bases). CDR3 sequence: CASTGLYTDTQYF. The CDR3 nucleotides read TGTGCCAGCACCGGACTGTACACAGATACGCAGTATTTT.